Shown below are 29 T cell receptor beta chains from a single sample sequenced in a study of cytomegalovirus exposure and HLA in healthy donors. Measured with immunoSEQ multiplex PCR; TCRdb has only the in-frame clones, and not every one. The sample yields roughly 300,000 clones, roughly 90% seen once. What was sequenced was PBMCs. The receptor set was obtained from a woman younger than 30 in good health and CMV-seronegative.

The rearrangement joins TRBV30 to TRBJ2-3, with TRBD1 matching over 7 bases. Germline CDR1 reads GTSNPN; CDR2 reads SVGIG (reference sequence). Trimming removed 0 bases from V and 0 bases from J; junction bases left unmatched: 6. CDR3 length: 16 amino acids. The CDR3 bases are TGTGCCTGGAGTGTCCTCGGACAGGCGAGCACAGATACGCAGTATTTT. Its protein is CAWSVLGQASTDTQYF.

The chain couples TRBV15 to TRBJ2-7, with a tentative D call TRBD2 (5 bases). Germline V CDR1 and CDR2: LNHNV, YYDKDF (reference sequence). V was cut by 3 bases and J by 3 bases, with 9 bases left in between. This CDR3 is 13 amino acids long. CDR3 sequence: CATSRFGDYEQYF. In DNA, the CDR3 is TGTGCCACCAGCAGGTTCGGGGACTACGAGCAGTACTTC.

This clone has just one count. The chain's CDR3 is CASTPPGTGYGYTF. The CDR3 coding sequence is TGTGCCAGCACCCCCCCCGGGACAGGCTATGGCTACACCTTC. The V gene is TRBV28, the J gene TRBJ1-2; 8 nucleotides match TRBD1. The CDR3 runs to 14 residues. The ends lost 7 bases at V and 4 bases at J; junction bases unmatched: 8. Germline CDR1 is MDHEN and CDR2 is SYDVKM.

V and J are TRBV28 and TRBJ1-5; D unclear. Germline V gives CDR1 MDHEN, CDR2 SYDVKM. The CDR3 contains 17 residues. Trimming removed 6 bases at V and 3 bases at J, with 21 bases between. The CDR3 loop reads CASRTQERTPINQPQHF. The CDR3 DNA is TGTGCCAGCAGAACCCAGGAGAGGACTCCGATCAATCAGCCCCAGCATTTT.

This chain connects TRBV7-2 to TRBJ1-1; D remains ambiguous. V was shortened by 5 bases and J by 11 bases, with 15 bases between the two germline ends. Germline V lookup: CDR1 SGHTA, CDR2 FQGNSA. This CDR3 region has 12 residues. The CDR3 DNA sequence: TGTGCCAGCAGCAATTCCGGGAAAGTGGCTTTCTTT. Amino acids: CASSNSGKVAFF.

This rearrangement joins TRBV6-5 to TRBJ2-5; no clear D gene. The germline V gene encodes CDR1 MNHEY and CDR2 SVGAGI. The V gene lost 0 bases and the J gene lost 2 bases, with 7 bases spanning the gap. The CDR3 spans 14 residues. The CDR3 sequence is CASSYSSPQETQYF. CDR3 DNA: TGTGCCAGCAGTTACTCGAGCCCTCAAGAGACCCAGTACTTC.

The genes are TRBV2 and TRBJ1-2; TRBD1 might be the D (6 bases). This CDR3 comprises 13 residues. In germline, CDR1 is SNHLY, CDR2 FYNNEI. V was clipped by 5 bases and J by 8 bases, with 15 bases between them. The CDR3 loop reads CASSYRRDTGYTF. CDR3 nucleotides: TGTGCCAGCAGTTATCGCCGGGACACGGGCTACACCTTC.

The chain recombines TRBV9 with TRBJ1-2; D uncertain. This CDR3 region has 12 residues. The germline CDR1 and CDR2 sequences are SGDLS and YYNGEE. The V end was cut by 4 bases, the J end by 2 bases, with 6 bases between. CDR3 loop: CASSTGNYGYTF. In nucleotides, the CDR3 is TGTGCCAGCAGCACGGGGAACTATGGCTACACCTTC.

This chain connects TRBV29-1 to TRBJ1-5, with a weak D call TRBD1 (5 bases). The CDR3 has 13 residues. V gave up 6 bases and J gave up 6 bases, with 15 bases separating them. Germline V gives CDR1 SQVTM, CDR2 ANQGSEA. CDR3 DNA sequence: TGCAGCGTCTTAGAGCAGGGAGGTCAGCCCCAGCATTTT. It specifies CSVLEQGGQPQHF.

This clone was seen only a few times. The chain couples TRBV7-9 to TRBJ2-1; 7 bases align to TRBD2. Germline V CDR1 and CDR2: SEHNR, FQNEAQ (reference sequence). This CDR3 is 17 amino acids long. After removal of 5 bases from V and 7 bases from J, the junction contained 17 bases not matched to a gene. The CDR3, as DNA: TGTGCCAGCAGCCTCGCATGGGGGAGGGCCCTGGGGAATGAGCAGTTCTTC. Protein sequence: CASSLAWGRALGNEQFF.

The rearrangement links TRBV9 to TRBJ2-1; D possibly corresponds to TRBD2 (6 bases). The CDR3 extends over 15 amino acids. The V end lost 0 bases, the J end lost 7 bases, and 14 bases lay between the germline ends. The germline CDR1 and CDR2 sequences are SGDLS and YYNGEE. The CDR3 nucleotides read TGTGCCAGCAGCGTAGGTGGCGGGATGGATAATGAGCAGTTCTTC. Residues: CASSVGGGMDNEQFF.

The CDR3 bases are TGCGCCAGCAGCTTGACTGAGCGGAAGGCCGCCTACAATGAGCAGTTCTTC. Translation gives CASSLTERKAAYNEQFF. V usage is TRBV5-1 and J usage is TRBJ2-1; D possibly corresponds to TRBD2 (5 bases). V lost 1 base and J 2 bases, leaving 16 bases between the germline ends. There are 17 residues in the CDR3. Germline loops: CDR1 SGHRS, CDR2 YFSETQ.

The CDR3 loop is CASWVSGRTYGETQYF. The CDR3 bases are TGTGCCAGCTGGGTCTCCGGGAGAACCTATGGGGAGACCCAGTACTTC. The chain links TRBV2 to TRBJ2-5, with D perhaps TRBD2 (6 bases). The CDR3 length is 16 residues. The V gene's germline CDR1 is SNHLY and CDR2 FYNNEI. V shed 8 bases and J shed 5 bases, with 24 bases lying between them.

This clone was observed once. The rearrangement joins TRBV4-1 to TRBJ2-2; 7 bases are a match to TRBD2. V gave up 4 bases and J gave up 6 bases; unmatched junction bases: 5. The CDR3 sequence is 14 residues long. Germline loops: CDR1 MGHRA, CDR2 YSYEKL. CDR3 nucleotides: TGCGCCAGCAGCCTCAAGGGAGGGGCCGGGGAGCTGTTTTTT. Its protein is CASSLKGGAGELFF.

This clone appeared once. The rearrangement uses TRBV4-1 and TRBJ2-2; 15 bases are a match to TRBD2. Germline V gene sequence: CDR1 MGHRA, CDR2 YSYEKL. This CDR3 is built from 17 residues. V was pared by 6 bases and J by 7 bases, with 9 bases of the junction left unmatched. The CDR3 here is CASRRTSGRVLGGELFF. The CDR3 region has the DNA TGCGCCAGCAGGCGGACTAGCGGGAGGGTGCTTGGCGGGGAGCTGTTTTTT.

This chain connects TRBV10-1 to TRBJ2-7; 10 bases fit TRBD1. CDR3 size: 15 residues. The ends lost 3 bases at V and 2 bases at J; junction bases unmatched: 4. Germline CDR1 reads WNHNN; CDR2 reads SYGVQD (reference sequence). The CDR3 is CASSDVGTGAYEQYF. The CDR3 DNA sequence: TGCGCCAGCAGTGATGTTGGGACAGGGGCCTACGAGCAGTACTTC.

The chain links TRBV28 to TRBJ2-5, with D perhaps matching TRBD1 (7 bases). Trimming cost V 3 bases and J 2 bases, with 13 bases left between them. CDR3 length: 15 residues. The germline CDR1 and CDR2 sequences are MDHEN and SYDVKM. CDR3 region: CASSLSSGGQETQYF. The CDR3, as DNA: TGTGCCAGCAGTTTGAGTTCAGGGGGGCAAGAGACCCAGTACTTC.

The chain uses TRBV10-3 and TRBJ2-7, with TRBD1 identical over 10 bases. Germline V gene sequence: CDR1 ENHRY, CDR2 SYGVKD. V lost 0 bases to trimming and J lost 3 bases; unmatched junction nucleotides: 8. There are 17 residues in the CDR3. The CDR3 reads CAISESIPGTGVYEQYF. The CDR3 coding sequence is TGTGCCATCAGTGAGTCGATCCCCGGGACAGGGGTCTACGAGCAGTACTTC.

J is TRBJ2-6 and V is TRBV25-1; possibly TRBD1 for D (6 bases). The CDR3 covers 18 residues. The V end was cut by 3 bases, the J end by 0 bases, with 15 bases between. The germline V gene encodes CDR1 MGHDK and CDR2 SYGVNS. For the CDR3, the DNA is TGTGCCAGCAGTGAGCCCGGGACAAAAAGCTCTGGGGCCAACGTCCTGACTTTC. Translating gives CASSEPGTKSSGANVLTF. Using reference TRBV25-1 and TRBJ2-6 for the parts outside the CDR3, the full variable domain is EADIYQTPRYLVIGTGKKITLECSQTMGHDKMYWYQQDPGMELHLIHYSYGVNSTEKGDLSSESTVSRIRTEHFPLTLESARPSHTSQYLCASSEPGTKSSGANVLTFGAGSRLTVL.

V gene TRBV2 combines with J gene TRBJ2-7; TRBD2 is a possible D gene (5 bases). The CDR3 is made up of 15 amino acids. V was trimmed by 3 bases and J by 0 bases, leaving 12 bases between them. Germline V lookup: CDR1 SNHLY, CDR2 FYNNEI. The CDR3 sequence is CASSERLAFSYEQYF. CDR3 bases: TGTGCCAGCAGTGAGAGGCTAGCCTTCTCCTACGAGCAGTACTTC.

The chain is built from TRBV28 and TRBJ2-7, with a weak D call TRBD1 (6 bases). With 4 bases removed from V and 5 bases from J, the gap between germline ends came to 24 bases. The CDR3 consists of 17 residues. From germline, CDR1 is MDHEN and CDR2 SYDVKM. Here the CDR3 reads CASSSTRGYRESDEQYF. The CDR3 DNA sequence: TGTGCCAGCAGTTCTACCAGGGGATACAGGGAGAGCGACGAGCAGTACTTC. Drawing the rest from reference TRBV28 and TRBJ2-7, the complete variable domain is DVKVTQSSRYLVKRTGEKVFLECVQDMDHENMFWYRQDPGLGLRLIYFSYDVKMKEKGDIPEGYSVSREKKERFSLILESASTNQTSMYLCASSSTRGYRESDEQYFGPGTRLTVT.

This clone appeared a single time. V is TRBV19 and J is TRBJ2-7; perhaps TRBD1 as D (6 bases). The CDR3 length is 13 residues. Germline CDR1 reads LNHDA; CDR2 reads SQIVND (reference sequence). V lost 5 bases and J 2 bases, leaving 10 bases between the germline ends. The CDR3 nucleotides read TGTGCCAGTAGTTGGGACACTGCCTACGAGCAGTACTTC. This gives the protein CASSWDTAYEQYF.

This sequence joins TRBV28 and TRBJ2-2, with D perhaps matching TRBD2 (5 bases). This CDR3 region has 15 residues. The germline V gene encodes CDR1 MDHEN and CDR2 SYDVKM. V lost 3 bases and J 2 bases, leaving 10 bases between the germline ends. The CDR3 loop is CASSLVLANTGELFF. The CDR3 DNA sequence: TGTGCCAGCAGTTTGGTCCTAGCAAACACCGGGGAGCTGTTTTTT.

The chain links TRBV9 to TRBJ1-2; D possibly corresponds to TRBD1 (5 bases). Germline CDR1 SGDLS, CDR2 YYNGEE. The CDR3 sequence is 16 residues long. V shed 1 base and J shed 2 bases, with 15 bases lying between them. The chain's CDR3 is CASSVSWQGSNYGYTF. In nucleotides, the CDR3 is TGTGCCAGCAGCGTAAGCTGGCAGGGTTCCAACTATGGCTACACCTTC.

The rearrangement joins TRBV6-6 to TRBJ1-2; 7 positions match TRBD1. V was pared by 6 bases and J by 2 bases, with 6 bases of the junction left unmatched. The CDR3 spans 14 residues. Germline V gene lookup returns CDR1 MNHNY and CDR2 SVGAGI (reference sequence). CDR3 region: CASRRQGRNYGYTF. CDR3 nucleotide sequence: TGTGCCAGCAGGAGACAGGGTCGAAACTATGGCTACACCTTC.

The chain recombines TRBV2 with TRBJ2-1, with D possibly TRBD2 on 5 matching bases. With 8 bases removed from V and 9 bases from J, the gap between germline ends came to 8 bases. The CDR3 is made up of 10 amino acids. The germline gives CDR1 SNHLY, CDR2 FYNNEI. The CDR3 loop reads CASRRAEQFF. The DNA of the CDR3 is TGTGCCAGCCGGCGGGCTGAGCAGTTCTTC.

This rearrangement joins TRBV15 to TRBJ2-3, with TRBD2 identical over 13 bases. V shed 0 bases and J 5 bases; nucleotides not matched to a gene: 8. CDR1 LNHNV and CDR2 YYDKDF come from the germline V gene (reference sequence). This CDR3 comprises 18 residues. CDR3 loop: CATSRDRGLAGRLDTQYF. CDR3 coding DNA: TGTGCCACCAGCAGAGATCGGGGACTAGCGGGGAGGTTAGATACGCAGTATTTT.

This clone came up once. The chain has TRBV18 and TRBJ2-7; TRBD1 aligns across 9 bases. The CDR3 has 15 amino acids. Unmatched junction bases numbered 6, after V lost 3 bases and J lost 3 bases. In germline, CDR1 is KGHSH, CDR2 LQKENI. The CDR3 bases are TGTGCCAGCTCACCTTGGGCGGGACAGGGCTACGAGCAGTACTTC. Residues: CASSPWAGQGYEQYF.

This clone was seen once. The CDR3 coding sequence is TGTGCCAGCAGTCTAACGTCCGGGGGGAACACTGAAGCTTTCTTT. Translated, it gives CASSLTSGGNTEAFF. V gene TRBV28 combines with J gene TRBJ1-1; a possible D gene is TRBD1 (5 bases). This CDR3 contains 15 residues. Germline lookup yields CDR1 MDHEN and CDR2 SYDVKM. Between the trimmed V and J ends, which lost 5 bases and 1 base, there was a span of 14 bases. Full variable domain (missing parts from reference TRBV28 and TRBJ1-1): DVKVTQSSRYLVKRTGEKVFLECVQDMDHENMFWYRQDPGLGLRLIYFSYDVKMKEKGDIPEGYSVSREKKERFSLILESASTNQTSMYLCASSLTSGGNTEAFFGQGTRLTVV.